These 20 T cell receptor beta chains share one sample of origin, sequenced in a study of blood T cell repertoires in COVID-19. Libraries were prepared by immunoSEQ multiplex PCR; TCRdb keeps only in-frame clonotypes and omits some of them. The table has approximately 69,000 clones, over 75% seen once; the top ten hold over 25%. The sequenced sample was peripheral blood. The receptor set was obtained from a man aged 45-65 years with acute or convalescent COVID-19.

This chain links TRBV1 with TRBJ2-4; the table's D call, TRBD2, was not checked against the DNA. TRBV1 is recorded as a pseudogene. The CDR3 length is 20 residues. The CDR3 DNA reads TGCACCAGCAGCCAAGAGACCGGGGGAGCGGGGGGGCCAGACAAAAACATTCAGTACTTC. Amino acids: CTSSQETGGAGGPDKNIQYF.

The J gene is TRBJ1-1, the V gene TRBV12-3 or TRBV12-4; D is undetermined. V was pared by 6 bases and J by 4 bases, with 9 bases between. The CDR3 sequence is 12 residues long. CDR3 protein: CASRVGSTEAFF. CDR3 coding DNA: TGTGCCAGCAGGGTGGGGAGCACTGAAGCTTTCTTT.

V is TRBV6-2 or TRBV6-3 and J is TRBJ2-1; 7 bases fit TRBD2. V shed 6 bases, J shed 5 bases, and the junction held 4 bases outside the gene matches. CDR3 size: 13 residues. The germline V gene encodes CDR1 MNHEY and CDR2 SVGEGT. The CDR3 reads CASSYGLDNEQFF. As DNA, the CDR3 is TGTGCCAGCAGCTATGGACTAGACAATGAGCAGTTCTTC.

The gene calls are TRBV3-1 (or the pseudogene TRBV3-2) and TRBJ1-1; 7 positions agree with TRBD1. V gave up 7 bases and J gave up 0 bases; unmatched junction bases: 11. The germline V gene encodes CDR1 LGHDT and CDR2 YNNKEL (reference sequence). CDR3 length: 16 residues. CDR3 amino acids: CASNTGQNFMNTEAFF. The CDR3 DNA reads TGTGCCAGCAACACGGGACAGAATTTCATGAACACTGAAGCTTTCTTT.

This sequence joins TRBV18 and TRBJ2-7; maybe TRBD2 (7 bases). The V end lost 3 bases, the J end lost 6 bases, and 18 bases lay between the germline ends. The germline V gene encodes CDR1 KGHSH and CDR2 LQKENI. CDR3 size: 15 residues. This chain's CDR3 is CASSPPSGEGVEQYF. For the CDR3, the DNA is TGTGCCAGCTCACCCCCCTCCGGGGAGGGGGTCGAGCAGTACTTC.

The genes are TRBV29-1 and TRBJ2-7; D not resolved. Per germline, CDR1 SQVTM and CDR2 ANQGSEA. CDR3 length equals 11 residues. V was shortened by 4 bases and J by 2 bases, with 6 bases between the two germline ends. Here the CDR3 reads CSVADTYEQYF. The CDR3 DNA is TGCAGCGTTGCTGACACCTACGAGCAGTACTTC.

The V gene is TRBV5-1, the J gene TRBJ2-3; 7 bases are a match to TRBD1. The V and J ends lost 0 bases and 4 bases, in that order; junction bases with no gene match: 2. Germline values: CDR1 SGHRS, CDR2 YFSETQ. The CDR3 covers 14 residues. DNA of the CDR3: TGCGCCAGCAGCTTGGGACAGGGAGCAGATACGCAGTATTTT. It translates to CASSLGQGADTQYF.

The chain uses TRBV6-5 and TRBJ1-6; D call uncertain. The CDR3 has 13 amino acids. Germline CDR1 MNHEY, CDR2 SVGAGI. Trimming left V 7 bases short and J 9 bases short, with 13 bases between. The CDR3 sequence is CASTQDYGSPLHF. The CDR3 region has the DNA TGTGCCAGCACCCAGGATTACGGTTCACCCCTCCACTTT.

V and J are TRBV3-1 (or the pseudogene TRBV3-2) and TRBJ2-5; D possibly corresponds to TRBD2 (7 bases). V dropped 4 bases and J dropped 4 bases, with 10 bases sitting between them. CDR1 and CDR2 from the germline V gene are LGHDT and YNNKEL (reference sequence). There are 13 residues in the CDR3. CDR3 in DNA: TGTGCCAGCAGCCGAAGGGGGGGAGAGACCCAGTACTTC. Residues: CASSRRGGETQYF.

The chain joins TRBV10-1 to TRBJ1-1; 7 bases map to TRBD1. Per germline, CDR1 WNHNN and CDR2 SYGVQD (reference sequence). Trimming took 6 bases from V and 6 from J; bases not matched to a gene: 7. CDR3 length: 13 amino acids. DNA for the CDR3: TGCGCCAGCAGGGGAACAGGGGCCCCTGAAGCTTTCTTT. Its translation is CASRGTGAPEAFF.

This clone was counted once. This chain links TRBV18 with TRBJ2-2, with 8 bases that match TRBD1. The CDR3 sequence is 15 residues long. J was trimmed by 6 bases and V by 5 bases; bases with no gene match: 8. Germline V gene sequence: CDR1 KGHSH, CDR2 LQKENI. The CDR3 DNA reads as TGTGCCAGCTCAGCGACAGGGGATGAACCCGGGGAGCTGTTTTTT. Protein sequence: CASSATGDEPGELFF.

This chain connects TRBV5-1 to TRBJ1-3; no definite D call. V shed 4 bases and J shed 6 bases, with 11 bases lying between them. The CDR3 is made up of 13 amino acids. Germline CDR1 SGHRS, CDR2 YFSETQ. CDR3 sequence reads: CASSPRGENTIYF. In nucleotides, the CDR3 is TGCGCCAGCAGCCCCCGCGGGGAAAACACCATATATTTT.

This sequence joins TRBV9 and TRBJ2-7; 12 positions agree with TRBD1. Germline V gives CDR1 SGDLS, CDR2 YYNGEE. This CDR3 has 14 residues. The V gene end was trimmed by 4 bases and the J gene end by 6 bases; junction bases not matched to a gene: 5. The CDR3 here is CASSSGTGGFEQYF. The CDR3 DNA sequence: TGTGCCAGCAGCTCAGGGACAGGGGGCTTCGAGCAGTACTTC. The full variable domain, rest sourced from reference TRBV9 and TRBJ2-7, is DSGVTQTPKHLITATGQRVTLRCSPRSGDLSVYWYQQSLDQGLQFLIQYYNGEERAKGNILERFSAQQFPDLHSELNLSSLELGDSALYFCASSSGTGGFEQYFGPGTRLTVT.

V usage is TRBV5-1 and J usage is TRBJ2-2; possible D gene TRBD2, 6 bases. Germline CDR1 is SGHRS and CDR2 is YFSETQ. This CDR3 spans 15 amino acids. Trimming stripped 4 bases from V and 1 base from J, with 11 bases between. CDR3 residues: CASSTSSGNTGELFF. Here the CDR3 DNA reads TGCGCCAGCAGCACAAGTAGCGGGAACACCGGGGAGCTGTTTTTT. The whole variable domain, filled in from reference TRBV5-1 and TRBJ2-2, reads KAGVTQTPRYLIKTRGQQVTLSCSPISGHRSVSWYQQTPGQGLQFLFEYFSETQRNKGNFPGRFSGRQFSNSRSEMNVSTLELGDSALYLCASSTSSGNTGELFFGEGSRLTVL.

This clone was detected many times. Other DNA sequences in the same sample also yield this CDR3. The rearrangement uses TRBV9 and TRBJ1-1, with TRBD1 as a possible D gene (5 bases). Germline loops: CDR1 SGDLS, CDR2 YYNGEE. The CDR3 has 13 amino acids. The ends were cut back, 3 bases at V and 4 bases at J, with 10 bases in the middle. In DNA, the CDR3 is TGTGCCAGCAGCGGAGGGAGGGGCACTGAAGCTTTCTTT. The encoded protein is CASSGGRGTEAFF.

The V and J genes are TRBV30 and TRBJ1-6; 8 positions agree with TRBD1. Germline-derived CDR1 and CDR2 are GTSNPN and SVGIG (reference sequence). The CDR3 length is 14 residues. V shed 3 bases and J 9 bases; nucleotides not matched to a gene: 7. This CDR3 reads CAWSSGQASSPLHF. Here the CDR3 DNA reads TGTGCCTGGAGCTCGGGACAGGCTAGTTCACCCCTCCACTTT.

This rearrangement joins TRBV6-4 to TRBJ2-7; 9 nucleotides match TRBD2. Trimming at V came to 5 bases and at J to 3 bases, leaving 5 bases not matched to a gene. This CDR3 comprises 14 residues. CDR1 is MRHNA, CDR2 SNTAGT, per germline. CDR3 region: CASSSGGPLYEQYF. In nucleotides, the CDR3 is TGTGCCAGCAGTAGCGGGGGGCCGCTCTACGAGCAGTACTTC.

The chain couples TRBV6-2 or TRBV6-3 to TRBJ1-2; D is perhaps TRBD1 (5 bases). There are 14 residues in the CDR3. The ends were cut back, 2 bases at V and 3 bases at J, with 10 bases in the middle. Looked up from germline, CDR1 is MNHEY and CDR2 is SVGEGT. The CDR3 DNA reads as TGTGCCAGCAGTTACAAGGGGCCCGACTATGGCTACACCTTC. Translation gives CASSYKGPDYGYTF.

This clone has just one count. The chain has TRBV10-2 and TRBJ2-7; D is ambiguous. Between the trimmed V and J ends, which lost 6 bases and 3 bases, there was a span of 9 bases. The CDR3 sequence is 12 residues long. The germline V gene has CDR1 WSHSY and CDR2 SAAADI. CDR3 sequence reads: CASSTELYEQYF. The CDR3, as DNA: TGCGCCAGCAGCACAGAACTCTACGAGCAGTACTTC.

This chain connects TRBV6-5 to TRBJ2-3, with TRBD2 matching over 15 bases. Unmatched junction bases numbered 4, after V lost 7 bases and J lost 5 bases. The V gene's germline CDR1 is MNHEY and CDR2 SVGAGI. The CDR3 extends over 15 amino acids. CDR3 nucleotides: TGTGCCAGCAATGGACTAGCGGGGGGGCAAGATACGCAGTATTTT. It translates to CASNGLAGGQDTQYF.